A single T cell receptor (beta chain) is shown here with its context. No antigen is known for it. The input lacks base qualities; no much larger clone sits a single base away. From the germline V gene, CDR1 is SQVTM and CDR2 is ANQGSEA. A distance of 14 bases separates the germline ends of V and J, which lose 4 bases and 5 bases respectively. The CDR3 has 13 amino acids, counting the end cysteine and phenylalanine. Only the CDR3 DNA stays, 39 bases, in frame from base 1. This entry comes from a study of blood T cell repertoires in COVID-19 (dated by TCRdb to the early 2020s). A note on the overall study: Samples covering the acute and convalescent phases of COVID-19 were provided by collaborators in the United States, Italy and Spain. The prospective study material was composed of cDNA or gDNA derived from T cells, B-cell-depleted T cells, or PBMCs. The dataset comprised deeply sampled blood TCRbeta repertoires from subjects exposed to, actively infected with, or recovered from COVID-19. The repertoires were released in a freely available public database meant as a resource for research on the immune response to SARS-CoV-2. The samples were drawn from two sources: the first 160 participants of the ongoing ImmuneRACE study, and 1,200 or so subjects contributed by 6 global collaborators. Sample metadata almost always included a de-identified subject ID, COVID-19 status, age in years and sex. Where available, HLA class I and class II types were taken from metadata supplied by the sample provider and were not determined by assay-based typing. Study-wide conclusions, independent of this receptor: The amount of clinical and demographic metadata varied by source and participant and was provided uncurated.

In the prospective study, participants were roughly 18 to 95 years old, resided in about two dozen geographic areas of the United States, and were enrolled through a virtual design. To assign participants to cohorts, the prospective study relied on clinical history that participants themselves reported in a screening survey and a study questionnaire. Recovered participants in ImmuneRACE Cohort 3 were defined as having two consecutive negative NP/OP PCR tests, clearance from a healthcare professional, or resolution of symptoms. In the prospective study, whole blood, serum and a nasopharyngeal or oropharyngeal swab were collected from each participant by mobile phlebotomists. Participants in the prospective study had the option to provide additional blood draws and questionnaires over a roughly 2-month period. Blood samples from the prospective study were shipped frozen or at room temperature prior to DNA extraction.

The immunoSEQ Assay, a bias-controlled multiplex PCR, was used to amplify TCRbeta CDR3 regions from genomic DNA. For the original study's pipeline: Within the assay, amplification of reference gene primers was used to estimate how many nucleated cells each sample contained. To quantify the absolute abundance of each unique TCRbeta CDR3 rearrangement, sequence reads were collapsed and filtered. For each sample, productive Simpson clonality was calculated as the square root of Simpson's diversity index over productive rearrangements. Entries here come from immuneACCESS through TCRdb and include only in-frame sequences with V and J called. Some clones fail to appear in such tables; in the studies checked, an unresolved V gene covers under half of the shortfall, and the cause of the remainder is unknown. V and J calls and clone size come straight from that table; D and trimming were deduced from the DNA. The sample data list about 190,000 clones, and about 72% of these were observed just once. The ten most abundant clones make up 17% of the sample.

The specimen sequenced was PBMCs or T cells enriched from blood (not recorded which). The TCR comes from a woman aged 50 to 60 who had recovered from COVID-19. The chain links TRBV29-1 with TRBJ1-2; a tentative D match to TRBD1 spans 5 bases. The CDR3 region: CSVASRAGYGYTF. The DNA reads TGCAGCGTTGCTTCCAGGGCAGGTTATGGCTACACCTTC.